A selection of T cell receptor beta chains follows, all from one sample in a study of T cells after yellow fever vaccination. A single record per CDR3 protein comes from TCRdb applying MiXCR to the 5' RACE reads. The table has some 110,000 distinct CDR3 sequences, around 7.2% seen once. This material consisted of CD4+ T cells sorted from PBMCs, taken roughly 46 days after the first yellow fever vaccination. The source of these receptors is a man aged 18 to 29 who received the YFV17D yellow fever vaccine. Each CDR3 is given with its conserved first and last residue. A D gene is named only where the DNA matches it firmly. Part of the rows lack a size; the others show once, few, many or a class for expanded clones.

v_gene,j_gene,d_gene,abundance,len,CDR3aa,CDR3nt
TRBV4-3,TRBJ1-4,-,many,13,CASRGATNEKLFF,TGCGCCAGCAGGGGGGCAACTAATGAAAAACTGTTTTTT
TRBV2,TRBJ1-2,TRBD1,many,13,CASRWTGDDGYTF,TGTGCCAGCAGATGGACAGGGGATGATGGCTACACCTTC
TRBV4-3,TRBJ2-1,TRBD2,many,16,CASSLGLAGARSEQFF,TGCGCCAGCAGCCTCGGACTAGCGGGGGCCAGATCTGAGCAGTTCTTC
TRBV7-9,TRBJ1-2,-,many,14,CASSAESVGYGYTF,TGTGCCAGCAGCGCAGAATCCGTTGGCTATGGCTACACCTTC
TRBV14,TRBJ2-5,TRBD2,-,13,CAGRGDVQETQYF,TGTGCCGGACGGGGGGATGTTCAAGAGACCCAGTACTTC
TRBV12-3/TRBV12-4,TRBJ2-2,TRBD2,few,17,CASSPGLAGGLFGELFF,TGTGCCAGCAGTCCCGGACTAGCGGGGGGGCTGTTCGGGGAGCTGTTTTTT
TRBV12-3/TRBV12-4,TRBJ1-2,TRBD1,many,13,CASSPGQGRFYTF,TGTGCCAGCAGCCCGGGACAGGGACGTTTCTACACCTTC
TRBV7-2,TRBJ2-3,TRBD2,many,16,CASSFGGGIRTDTQYF,TGTGCCAGCAGCTTCGGCGGGGGGATTCGCACAGATACGCAGTATTTT
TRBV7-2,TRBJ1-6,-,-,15,CASRLGGRFNSPLHF,TGTGCCAGCCGCCTGGGGGGCAGATTTAATTCACCCCTCCACTTT
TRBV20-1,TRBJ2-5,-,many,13,CSANPLARETQYF,TGCAGTGCCAACCCCCTAGCGCGCGAGACCCAGTACTTC
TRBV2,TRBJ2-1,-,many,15,CASSGGRETYNEQFF,TGTGCCAGCAGTGGGGGTCGGGAAACGTACAATGAGCAGTTCTTC
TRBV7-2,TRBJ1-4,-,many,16,CASSFSFEQAREKLFF,TGTGCCAGCAGCTTCTCTTTCGAACAGGCGCGTGAAAAACTGTTTTTT
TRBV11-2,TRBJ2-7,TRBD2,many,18,CASSLVLGIGSGGAAQYF,TGTGCCAGCAGCTTAGTTCTCGGGATTGGTAGCGGGGGGGCCGCGCAGTACTTC
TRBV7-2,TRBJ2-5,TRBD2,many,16,CASSLYQRGAGETQYF,TGTGCCAGCAGCTTGTATCAGCGGGGGGCCGGGGAGACCCAGTACTTC
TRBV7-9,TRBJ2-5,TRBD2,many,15,CASSLLAGGGETQYF,TGTGCCAGCAGCTTACTAGCGGGGGGAGGGGAGACCCAGTACTTC
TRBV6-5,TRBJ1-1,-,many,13,CASSRLQGTEAFF,TGTGCCAGCAGTCGTTTACAGGGCACTGAAGCTTTCTTT
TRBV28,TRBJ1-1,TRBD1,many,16,CASSSPPGTGESEAFF,TGTGCCAGCAGTTCCCCGCCCGGGACAGGGGAATCTGAAGCTTTCTTT
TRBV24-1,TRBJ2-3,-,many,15,CATSETGRGTDTQYF,TGTGCCACCAGTGAAACAGGGAGGGGCACAGATACGCAGTATTTT
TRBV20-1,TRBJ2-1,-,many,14,CSALSGGSYNEQFF,TGCAGTGCTTTAAGCGGAGGCTCCTACAATGAGCAGTTCTTC
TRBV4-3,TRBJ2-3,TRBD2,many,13,CASSHVGLAAQYF,TGCGCCAGCAGCCATGTGGGACTAGCCGCCCAGTATTTT
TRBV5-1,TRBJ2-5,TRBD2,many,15,CASREASGEQETQYF,TGCGCCAGCAGGGAGGCTAGCGGGGAACAAGAGACCCAGTACTTC
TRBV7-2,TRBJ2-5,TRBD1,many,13,CASSPGGWETQYF,TGTGCCAGCAGCCCAGGGGGCTGGGAGACCCAGTACTTC
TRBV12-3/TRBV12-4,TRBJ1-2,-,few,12,CASTWGDYGYTF,TGTGCCAGCACATGGGGGGACTATGGCTACACCTTC
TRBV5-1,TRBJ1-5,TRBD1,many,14,CASSPDRGGQPQHF,TGCGCCAGCAGCCCCGACAGGGGTGGTCAGCCCCAGCATTTT
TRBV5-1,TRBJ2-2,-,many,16,CASSWGGDLNTGELFF,TGCGCCAGCAGCTGGGGGGGCGACCTGAACACCGGGGAGCTGTTTTTT
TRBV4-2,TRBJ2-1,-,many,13,CASSREGGHEQFF,TGTGCCAGCAGCCGAGAGGGGGGCCATGAGCAGTTCTTC
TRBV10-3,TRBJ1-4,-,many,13,CAVGRVENEKLFF,TGTGCCGTAGGCAGGGTCGAGAATGAAAAACTGTTTTTT
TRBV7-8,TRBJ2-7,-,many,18,CASSLEGYHTQNTYEQYF,TGTGCCAGCAGCTTAGAGGGGTACCACACACAAAATACCTACGAGCAGTACTTC
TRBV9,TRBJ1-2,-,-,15,CASSVVPQSRDGYTF,TGTGCCAGCAGCGTAGTACCACAAAGTAGGGATGGCTACACCTTC
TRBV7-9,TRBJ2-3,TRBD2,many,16,CASSFGSGGPGDTQYF,TGTGCCAGCAGCTTCGGTAGCGGGGGGCCGGGAGATACGCAGTATTTT
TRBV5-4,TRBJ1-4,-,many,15,CASSLDNLGGEKLFF,TGTGCCAGCAGCTTGGACAACCTCGGCGGGGAAAAACTGTTTTTT
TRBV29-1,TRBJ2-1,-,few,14,CSGASDRAGGEQFF,TGCAGCGGTGCTTCGGACAGGGCGGGGGGTGAGCAGTTCTTC
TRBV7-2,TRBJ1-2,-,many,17,CASSSSVPGPTNYGYTF,TGTGCCAGCAGCTCCTCGGTTCCAGGGCCTACTAACTATGGCTACACCTTC
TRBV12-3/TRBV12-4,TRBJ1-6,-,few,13,CASRTTGLSPLHF,TGTGCCAGCAGGACAACAGGGTTGTCACCCCTCCACTTT
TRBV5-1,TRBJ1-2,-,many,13,CASSPTGAEGYTF,TGCGCCAGCAGCCCGACAGGTGCTGAGGGCTACACCTTC
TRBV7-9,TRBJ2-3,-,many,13,CASSFYQTGTQYF,TGTGCCAGCAGCTTTTATCAGACAGGCACGCAGTATTTT
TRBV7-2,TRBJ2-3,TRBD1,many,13,CASSLEPGTGRGF,TGTGCCAGCAGTTTAGAGCCCGGGACAGGAAGGGGATTT
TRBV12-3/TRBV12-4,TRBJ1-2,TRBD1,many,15,CASSLARTGVSGYTF,TGTGCCAGCAGTTTAGCCAGGACAGGGGTCTCCGGCTACACCTTC
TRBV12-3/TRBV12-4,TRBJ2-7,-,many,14,CASRDQSGSYEQYF,TGTGCCAGCAGGGACCAATCAGGCTCCTACGAGCAGTACTTC
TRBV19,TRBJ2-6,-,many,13,CASRLSGANVLTF,TGTGCCAGTAGACTATCTGGGGCCAACGTCCTGACTTTC
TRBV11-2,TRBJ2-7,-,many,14,CASGEGVGVYEQYF,TGTGCCAGCGGTGAAGGGGTTGGGGTCTACGAGCAGTACTTC
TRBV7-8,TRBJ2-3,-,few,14,CASSAGGHQDTQYF,TGTGCCAGCAGCGCCGGGGGGCATCAAGATACGCAGTATTTT
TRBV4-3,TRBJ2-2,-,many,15,CASSQLQGFGGELFF,TGCGCCAGCAGCCAATTACAGGGATTCGGCGGGGAGCTGTTTTTT
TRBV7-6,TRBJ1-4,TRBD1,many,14,CASSPTGRNEKLFF,TGTGCCAGCAGCCCGACAGGGAGAAATGAAAAACTGTTTTTT
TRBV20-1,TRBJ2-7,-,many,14,CSARPWWSSYEQYF,TGCAGTGCTAGACCGTGGTGGAGCTCCTACGAGCAGTACTTC
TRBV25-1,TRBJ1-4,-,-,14,CASSEMGINEKLFF,TGTGCCAGCAGTGAGATGGGGATTAATGAAAAACTGTTTTTT
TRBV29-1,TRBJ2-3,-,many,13,CSVEGRRTDTQYF,TGCAGCGTTGAGGGCAGGAGGACAGATACGCAGTATTTT
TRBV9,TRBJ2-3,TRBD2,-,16,CASSVVQRGGLNTQYF,TGTGCCAGCAGCGTAGTGCAGCGGGGGGGCTTAAATACGCAGTATTTT
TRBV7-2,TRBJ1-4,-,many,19,CASSRSNPGWEGGMEKLFF,TGTGCCAGCAGCCGATCCAACCCGGGCTGGGAGGGGGGGATGGAAAAACTGTTTTTT
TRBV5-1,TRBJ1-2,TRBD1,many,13,CASSPGTGNGYTF,TGCGCCAGCAGCCCCGGGACAGGGAATGGCTACACCTTC
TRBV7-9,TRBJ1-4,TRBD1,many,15,CASNPQGATNEKLFF,TGTGCCAGCAACCCGCAGGGGGCAACTAATGAAAAACTGTTTTTT